This record covers a single T cell receptor beta chain. The CDR3 loop spans 18 amino acids. V dropped 6 bases and J dropped 3; count of bases not matched to a gene: 19. Germline assignment: CDR1 SQVTM and CDR2 ANQGSEA. Together with a sample-barcoded 5' primer, a J-beta primer mix was included in a second PCR lasting about 7 to 12 cycles. One entry per CDR3 protein, called by TCRdb with MiXCR from the 5' RACE reads. The table has roughly 730,000 distinct CDR3 sequences, about 56% seen once. This sample is part of a study of blood T cells in healthy people across ages. The receptor comes from a man in his forties in good health. V is TRBV29-1 and J is TRBJ1-2, with 10 bases lining up with TRBD1. The sequencing sample was made of blood. The CDR3 DNA reads as TGCAGCGTCCAATCCGGACAGGGGGTTAGGGAGATGGACTATGGCTACACCTTC. This codes for CSVQSGQGVREMDYGYTF. Full variable domain (outside the CDR3, taken from reference TRBV29-1 and TRBJ1-2): SAVISQKPSRDICQRGTSLTIQCQVDSQVTMMFWYRQQPGQSLTLIATANQGSEATYESGFVIDKFPISRPNLTFSTLTVSNMSPEDSSIYLCSVQSGQGVREMDYGYTFGSGTRLTVV.